This T cell receptor (beta chain) derives from a study of beta chain features in type 1 diabetes (dated by TCRdb to the late 2010s). Regarding the complete study: Patients and healthy donors did not differ in mean age, gender distribution, total cell number or subset yield. In the study, TCRB repertoires of sorted circulating CD4+ T cell subsets from recently diagnosed type 1 diabetes patients were compared with those of matched healthy donors. A total of about 100,000,000 sorted cells were examined across all samples, and RNA yield correlated strongly with the number of cells per subset. Naive and central memory subsets were obtained from all 28 donors, but regulatory and stem cell-like memory subsets were isolated from only 8 patients and roughly eight healthy donors.

Inclusive of the bounding cysteine and phenylalanine, the CDR3 is 13 residues long. CDR3 DNA only is kept here, 39 bases in frame from base 1. Trimmed from V: 7 bases; trimmed from J: 4 bases; junction bases lacking a gene match: 4. Taken from the germline V gene, the CDR1 and CDR2 loops are SGHTA and FQGNSA. Each donor gave one peripheral blood draw, roughly 120 mL on average, collected into heparinised tubes. A BD FACSAria II was used to sort naive, central memory, regulatory and stem cell-like memory CD4+ T cells with a panel that included CD45RO, CCR7, CD25, CD127, CD95 and CD27. Every sorted population had a purity above 98%. Right away, PBMCs were isolated by Lymphoprep density gradient centrifugation and were stained directly, with no culture step. To minimize batch effects, samples were stained and sorted in pairs, one healthy donor with one patient per experiment. This clone was found a few times. The antigen it recognizes is unknown. Per-base qualities were not stored, and no clone one base away is much larger.

The entire isolated RNA was reverse transcribed using the High Capacity cDNA Reverse Transcription Kit, and thus expressed TCRB transcripts were sequenced. Deep immunoSEQ sequencing was performed on naive, central memory and regulatory T cell samples, with an average of roughly 3.3 million total reads per sample. Sorted cells were lysed in RLT buffer, and RNA was extracted using DNase-treated RNeasy Micro or Mini kits according to cell number. To prevent cross-contamination, every cell subset was processed on its own, while patient and healthy donor samples were processed together. The immunoSEQ multiplex PCR was used to amplify TCRB sequences from cDNA, generating 87-bp fragments that spanned the CDR3 region. The amplicons were sequenced using the Illumina HiSeq platform. The original pipeline was this. Synthetic template baselines were used to correct PCR bias computationally, reads within Hamming distance 2 were collapsed together, and singletons that could not be merged were discarded. By aligning reads against IMGT, V, D and J genes, CDR3 length, and insertions or deletions at six rearrangement sites were assigned. Clonotype counts were normalized to sorted cell number within each subset before computing true diversity and Gini coefficients with the tcR R package. Repertoire sharing was quantified using the overlap coefficient calculated on TCRB nucleotide sequences. Out-of-frame TCRB sequences from naive cells were analyzed as a proxy for the pre-selection repertoire. TCRdb took over this immuneACCESS table, retaining in-frame rearrangements with V and J assigned. Such tables are incomplete; in checked studies, under half of the missing clones stem from an unresolved V gene, and the remainder is unexplained. That table gives V, J and clone size, and the DNA gave D and trimming. This sample lists 250,000 to 350,000 clones; roughly 11% were detected once. The ten largest clones represent 0.015% of the sample.

Overall results and qualifications from the work: Shorter templates might be favored by PCR, yet because patient and control samples were amplified and corrected together, any such skew would affect both groups equally. Type 1 diabetes patients showed a moderate but significant shortening of TCRB CDR3 length in all four CD4+ subsets. Only small numbers of individuals were included in the HLA sub-analyses, which left unresolved whether HLA type had any influence on TCRB rearrangement. Naive, central memory and regulatory TCRB repertoires appeared more similar among patients than among healthy donors. At VDJ recombination sites, patients with type 1 diabetes made fewer insertions and deleted more nucleotides, a pattern implying thymic rearrangement abnormalities. Because cDNA was sequenced instead of genomic DNA, highly expressing activated cells could be over-represented, though the groups showed no difference in activation or CD3 levels.

Specimen: naive CD4+ T cells from blood. The cell subset or site tag for this specimen amounts to: true naive CD4+ T cells. The origin of this receptor is a woman aged 25-40 years in good health. The V and J segments used are TRBV7-2 and TRBJ2-3, with 8 bases matching TRBD2. The DNA reads TGTGCCAGCAACCCGGGGGGGGCAGATACGCAGTATTTT. The encoded protein is CASNPGGADTQYF.